What follows are 5 T cell receptor beta chains derived from one specimen sequenced in a study of blood T cell repertoires in COVID-19. Assay: immunoSEQ multiplex PCR; the TCRdb copy retains only in-frame clones and omits some. The sample has just over 150,000 clones, approximately 88% seen once. Sequenced sample: PBMCs or T cells enriched from blood (not recorded which). These receptors were taken from a woman aged 50 to 60 who had recovered from COVID-19.

The V call is TRBV19, the J call TRBJ2-7, with TRBD1 matching 10 bases. The CDR3 consists of 13 residues. V was clipped by 5 bases and J by 6 bases; unmatched bases: 4. Per the germline V gene, CDR1 is LNHDA and CDR2 is SQIVND (reference sequence). CDR3 bases: TGTGCCAGTAGTTTGGACAGGGGGTTCGAGCAGTACTTC. Translated: CASSLDRGFEQYF.

V and J are TRBV4-3 and TRBJ1-1; 10 bases are shared with TRBD1. J lost 1 base, V lost 4 bases, and 0 bases had no gene match. This CDR3 is built from 14 residues. Germline V CDR1 and CDR2: LGHNA, YSLEER. The CDR3 region has the DNA TGCGCCAGCAGCCGGACAGGGGGGAACACTGAAGCTTTCTTT. Its translation is CASSRTGGNTEAFF.

The chain couples TRBV6-5 to TRBJ2-5; 7 bases fit TRBD1. Germline CDR1 MNHEY, CDR2 SVGAGI. This CDR3 comprises 13 residues. V dropped 6 bases and J dropped 4; count of bases not matched to a gene: 5. The CDR3 here is CASRKTGRETQYF. The CDR3, as DNA: TGTGCCAGCAGAAAGACAGGGCGAGAGACCCAGTACTTC.

V and J are TRBV18 and TRBJ2-3; weak D call: TRBD1 (5 bases). V lost 0 bases to trimming and J lost 3 bases, with 10 bases between them. This CDR3 comprises 15 residues. CDR1 is KGHSH, CDR2 LQKENI, per germline. CDR3 sequence reads: CASSPPAGNTDTQYF. CDR3 DNA sequence: TGTGCCAGCTCACCACCGGCAGGGAATACAGATACGCAGTATTTT. Based on the CDR3 plus reference TRBV18 and TRBJ2-3, the full variable domain is NAGVMQNPRHLVRRRGQEARLRCSPMKGHSHVYWYRQLPEEGLKFMVYLQKENIIDESGMPKERFSAEFPKEGPSILRIQQVVRGDSAAYFCASSPPAGNTDTQYFGPGTRLTVL.

A few counts support this clone. This CDR3 is also generated by other DNA sequences in the sample. J is TRBJ1-1 and V is TRBV3-1 (or the pseudogene TRBV3-2); no reliable D call. This CDR3 spans 14 amino acids. V dropped 0 bases and J dropped 8 bases, with 13 bases sitting between them. CDR1 LGHDT and CDR2 YNNKEL come from the germline V gene (reference sequence). The CDR3 bases are TGTGCCAGCAGCCAAGAGGTGCGGGGTGGAGAAGCTTTCTTT. Residues: CASSQEVRGGEAFF.